The T cell receptor (beta chain) described here comes from a study of blood T cell repertoires in COVID-19. Study-wide background: COVID-19 samples collected from the United States, Italy and Spain covered acute and convalescent phases. PBMCs, B-cell-depleted T cells, or T cells provided the cDNA or gDNA that made up the material.

Authors' processing steps: How many nucleated cells were present was estimated from reference gene primer amplification. Generated by immunoSEQ multiplex PCR, the TCRdb table keeps only in-frame clones and is missing some. D and trimming were read from the DNA, whereas the V and J calls and clone size are those reported in that table. The table shows around 180,000 clones, with approximately 90% occurring only once. Per the germline V gene, CDR1 is SGHTS and CDR2 is YDEGEE. The CDR3 sequence is 15 residues long. J gave up 8 bases and V 3 bases, and 10 bases lay outside the gene matches. The chain has TRBV5-8 and TRBJ2-1, with 8 bases matching TRBD2. Sequencing was performed on peripheral blood. This clonotype was obtained from a man between 60 and 70 years old with acute or convalescent COVID-19. The CDR3 nucleotides read TGTGCCAGCAGCTCCCGGCAGCGGGAGAAGTATGAGCAGTTCTTC. It yields the protein CASSSRQREKYEQFF.